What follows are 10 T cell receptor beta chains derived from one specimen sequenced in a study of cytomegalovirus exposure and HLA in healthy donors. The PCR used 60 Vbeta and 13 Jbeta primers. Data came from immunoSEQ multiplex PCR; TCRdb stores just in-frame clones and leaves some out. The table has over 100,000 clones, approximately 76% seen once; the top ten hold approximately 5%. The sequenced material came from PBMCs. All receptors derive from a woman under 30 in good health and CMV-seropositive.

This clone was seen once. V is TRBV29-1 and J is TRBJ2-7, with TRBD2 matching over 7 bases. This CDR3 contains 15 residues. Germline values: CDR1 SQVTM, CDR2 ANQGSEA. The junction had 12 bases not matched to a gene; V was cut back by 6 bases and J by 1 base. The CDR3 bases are TGCAGCGTATCCGCCTCCGGACTAGGGTCCTACGAGCAGTACTTC. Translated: CSVSASGLGSYEQYF.

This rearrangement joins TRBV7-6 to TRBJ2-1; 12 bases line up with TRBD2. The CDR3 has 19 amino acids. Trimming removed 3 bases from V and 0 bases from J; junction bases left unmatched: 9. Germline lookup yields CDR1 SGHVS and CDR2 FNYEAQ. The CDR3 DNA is TGTGCCAGCAGCTTCGACGGGACTAGCGGGCGGAGCTCCTACAATGAGCAGTTCTTC. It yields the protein CASSFDGTSGRSSYNEQFF.

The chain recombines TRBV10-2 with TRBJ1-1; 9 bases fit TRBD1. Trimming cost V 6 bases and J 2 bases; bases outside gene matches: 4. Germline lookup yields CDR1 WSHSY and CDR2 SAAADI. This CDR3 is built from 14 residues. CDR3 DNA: TGCGCCAGCAGGGACAGGGGCTCTAACACTGAAGCTTTCTTT. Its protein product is CASRDRGSNTEAFF.

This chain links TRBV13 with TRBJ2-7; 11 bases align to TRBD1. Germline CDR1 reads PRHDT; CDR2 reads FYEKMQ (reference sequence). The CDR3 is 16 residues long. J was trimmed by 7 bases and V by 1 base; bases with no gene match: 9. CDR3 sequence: CASSLEGTGGLREQYF. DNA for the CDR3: TGTGCCAGCAGCTTAGAAGGGACAGGGGGTCTACGAGAGCAGTACTTC.

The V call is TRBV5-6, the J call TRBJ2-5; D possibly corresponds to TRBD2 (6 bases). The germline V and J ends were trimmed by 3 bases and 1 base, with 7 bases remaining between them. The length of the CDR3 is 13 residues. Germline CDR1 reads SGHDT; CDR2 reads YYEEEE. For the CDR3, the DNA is TGTGCCAGCAGCTCGGGACTCCAAGAGACCCAGTACTTC. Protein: CASSSGLQETQYF.

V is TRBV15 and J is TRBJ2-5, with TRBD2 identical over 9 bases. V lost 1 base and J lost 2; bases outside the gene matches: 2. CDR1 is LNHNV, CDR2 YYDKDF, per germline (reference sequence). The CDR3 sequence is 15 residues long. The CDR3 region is CATSRASGTQETQYF. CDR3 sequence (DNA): TGTGCCACCAGCAGAGCTAGCGGGACTCAAGAGACCCAGTACTTC.

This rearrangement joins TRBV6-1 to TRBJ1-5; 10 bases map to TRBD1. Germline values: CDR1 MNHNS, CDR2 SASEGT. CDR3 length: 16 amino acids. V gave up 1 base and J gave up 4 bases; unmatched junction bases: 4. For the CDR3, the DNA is TGTGCCAGCAGTGAAGTGAGGGACAGGGGAAATCAGCCCCAGCATTTT. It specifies CASSEVRDRGNQPQHF.

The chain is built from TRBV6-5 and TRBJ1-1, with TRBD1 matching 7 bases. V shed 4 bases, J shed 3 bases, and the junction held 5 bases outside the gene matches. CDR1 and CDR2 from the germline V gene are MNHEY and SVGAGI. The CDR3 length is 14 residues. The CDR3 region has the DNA TGTGCCAGCAGTTTACAAACAGGGGACACTGAAGCTTTCTTT. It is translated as CASSLQTGDTEAFF.

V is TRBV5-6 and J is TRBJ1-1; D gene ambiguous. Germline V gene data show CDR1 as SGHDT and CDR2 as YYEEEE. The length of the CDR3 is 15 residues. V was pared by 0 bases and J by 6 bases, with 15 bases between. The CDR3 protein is CASSLGTGVRAEAFF. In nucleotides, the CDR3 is TGTGCCAGCAGCTTGGGTACGGGAGTGAGGGCTGAAGCTTTCTTT.

The CDR3 here is CASRVEPGTSTYEQYF. CDR3 in DNA: TGTGCCAGCAGAGTCGAACCCGGGACTAGCACCTACGAGCAGTACTTC. V gene TRBV27 combines with J gene TRBJ2-7; TRBD2 matches at 9 bases. V was clipped by 6 bases and J by 2 bases; unmatched bases: 11. This CDR3 contains 16 residues. CDR1 is MNHEY, CDR2 SMNVEV, per germline (reference sequence).